The 27 T cell receptor beta chains reported below all come from one sample, sequenced in a study of T cell changes during pregnancy in multiple sclerosis. Clones were read by immunoSEQ multiplex PCR, and TCRdb kept only the in-frame ones, dropping some. The table records tens of thousands of clones, about 95% of them present only once. The sample here was CD8+ T cells from peripheral blood mononuclear cells, taken after pregnancy. Receptors originate from a female donor with multiple sclerosis, enrolled in a pregnancy study.

This clone was recorded a few times. CDR3 bases: TGTGCCAGCACCCCTAACGAAGCCCTCACTGAAGCTTTCTTT. Translated, it gives CASTPNEALTEAFF. This chain joins TRBV7-9 and TRBJ1-1; D unclear. From germline, CDR1 is SEHNR and CDR2 FQNEAQ (reference sequence). The V end lost 7 bases, the J end lost 4 bases, and 16 bases lay between the germline ends. This CDR3 region has 14 residues.

The V call is TRBV14, the J call TRBJ1-1; possibly TRBD1 for D (5 bases). Germline V gives CDR1 SGHDN, CDR2 FVKESK. Trimming pared 2 bases from V and 6 bases from J, leaving 13 bases between. The CDR3 spans 14 residues. CDR3 nucleotides: TGTGCCAGCAGCCAACCCGCGAAGGGGTCTGAAGCTTTCTTT. Translation gives CASSQPAKGSEAFF. Full variable domain (outside the CDR3, taken from reference TRBV14 and TRBJ1-1): EAGVTQFPSHSVIEKGQTVTLRCDPISGHDNLYWYRRVMGKEIKFLLHFVKESKQDESGMPNNRFLAERTGGTYSTLKVQPAELEDSGVYFCASSQPAKGSEAFFGQGTRLTVV.

This clone is a singleton in its sample. The rearrangement uses TRBV28 and TRBJ1-5; D may be TRBD1 (6 bases). V gave up 5 bases and J gave up 1 base, with 9 bases separating them. The CDR3 is 14 amino acids. The germline V gene encodes CDR1 MDHEN and CDR2 SYDVKM. CDR3 region: CASSATGSNQPQHF. CDR3 DNA: TGTGCCAGCAGTGCTACAGGGAGCAATCAGCCCCAGCATTTT.

The chain joins TRBV19 to TRBJ2-3; 11 nucleotides agree with TRBD2. The CDR3 contains 15 residues. After removal of 6 bases from V and 2 bases from J, the junction contained 4 bases not matched to a gene. Per the germline V gene, CDR1 is LNHDA and CDR2 is SQIVND (reference sequence). For the CDR3, the DNA is TGTGCCAGTAGCGGGACTAGCGGACACACAGATACGCAGTATTTT. This sequence encodes CASSGTSGHTDTQYF.

J is TRBJ2-3 and V is TRBV27; TRBD2 matches at 11 bases. The V segment lost 5 bases and the J segment 7 bases; nucleotides outside the gene matches: 8. This CDR3 has 15 amino acids. The germline gives CDR1 MNHEY, CDR2 SMNVEV (reference sequence). CDR3 residues: CASSAPLAGDNTQYF. In DNA form, the CDR3 reads TGTGCCAGCAGTGCCCCACTAGCGGGAGACAATACGCAGTATTTT.

The rearrangement joins TRBV27 to TRBJ2-3, with TRBD2 matching 13 bases. Germline V gene lookup returns CDR1 MNHEY and CDR2 SMNVEV (reference sequence). Trimming cost V 5 bases and J 2 bases; bases outside gene matches: 7. The CDR3 contains 17 residues. The CDR3 region is CASSLPGTSGTTDTQYF. CDR3 coding DNA: TGTGCCAGCAGTCTCCCCGGGACTAGCGGGACCACAGATACGCAGTATTTT.

J is TRBJ1-3 and V is TRBV9; TRBD1 agrees at 9 bases. With V trimmed by 3 bases and J by 2 bases, 6 bases remained unmatched. This CDR3 contains 16 residues. CDR1 and CDR2 (germline): SGDLS, YYNGEE. The CDR3 loop is CASSGGQGTPGNTIYF. The CDR3 region has the DNA TGTGCCAGCAGCGGCGGACAGGGGACTCCTGGAAACACCATATATTTT.

V is TRBV6-5 and J is TRBJ2-7; 10 nucleotides agree with TRBD2. Germline loops: CDR1 MNHEY, CDR2 SVGAGI. V lost 0 bases to trimming and J lost 4 bases; unmatched junction nucleotides: 6. The CDR3 is 16 residues long. The CDR3 DNA reads TGTGCCAGCAGTTACTCTAGAGCGGGAGGGCTGTACGAGCAGTACTTC. Amino acids: CASSYSRAGGLYEQYF.

The chain combines TRBV5-1 with TRBJ2-7, with D perhaps matching TRBD2 (6 bases). The CDR3 loop spans 16 amino acids. V lost 4 bases, J lost 2 bases, and 19 bases lay in between. Germline CDR1 is SGHRS and CDR2 is YFSETQ. The CDR3 region is CASSLDLSGLTYEQYF. In nucleotides, the CDR3 is TGCGCCAGCAGCCTTGACCTTAGCGGTTTGACCTACGAGCAGTACTTC. Full variable domain (outside the CDR3, taken from reference TRBV5-1 and TRBJ2-7): KAGVTQTPRYLIKTRGQQVTLSCSPISGHRSVSWYQQTPGQGLQFLFEYFSETQRNKGNFPGRFSGRQFSNSRSEMNVSTLELGDSALYLCASSLDLSGLTYEQYFGPGTRLTVT.

The chain carries TRBV12-5 and TRBJ1-1; TRBD1 might be the D (5 bases). V lost 3 bases and J 4 bases, leaving 9 bases between the germline ends. The CDR3 runs 13 residues. In germline, CDR1 is LGHNT, CDR2 FRNRAP. The CDR3, as DNA: TGTGCTAGTGGTTTTGGGGGGATCACTGAAGCTTTCTTT. The encoded protein is CASGFGGITEAFF.

The chain couples TRBV27 to TRBJ1-1, with D tentatively TRBD1 (6 bases). Germline values: CDR1 MNHEY, CDR2 SMNVEV (reference sequence). CDR3 length: 15 amino acids. V gave up 3 bases and J gave up 3 bases, with 14 bases separating them. The CDR3 is CASSFSAGGHTEAFF. In DNA, the CDR3 is TGTGCCAGCAGTTTTAGTGCGGGGGGGCACACTGAAGCTTTCTTT.

This chain uses TRBV2 with TRBJ2-2; 9 bases line up with TRBD2. With V trimmed by 5 bases and J by 3 bases, 10 bases remained unmatched. The germline gives CDR1 SNHLY, CDR2 FYNNEI. The CDR3 totals 17 residues. The CDR3 reads CASSPPPASGDTGELFF. For the CDR3, the DNA is TGTGCCAGCAGTCCTCCGCCGGCTAGCGGGGACACCGGGGAGCTGTTTTTT.

The chain is built from TRBV5-4 and TRBJ2-4; 8 positions agree with TRBD2. This CDR3 comprises 15 residues. Germline CDR1 and CDR2: SGHNT and YYREEE (reference sequence). The V gene end was trimmed by 4 bases and the J gene end by 3 bases; junction bases not matched to a gene: 6. The CDR3 region is CASSGRGAGKNIQYF. CDR3 sequence (DNA): TGTGCCAGCAGCGGGCGGGGGGCTGGCAAAAACATTCAGTACTTC. The full variable domain, completed using reference TRBV5-4 and TRBJ2-4, is ETGVTQSPTHLIKTRGQQVTLRCSSQSGHNTVSWYQQALGQGPQFIFQYYREEENGRGNFPPRFSGLQFPNYSSELNVNALELDDSALYLCASSGRGAGKNIQYFGAGTRLSVL.

The CDR3 DNA sequence: TGCGCCAGCAGCTTGGTTCCGGCCTACGAGCAGTACTTC. Protein product: CASSLVPAYEQYF. The V call is TRBV5-1, the J call TRBJ2-7, with D unresolved. CDR3 size: 13 residues. Trimming pared 0 bases from V and 2 bases from J, leaving 6 bases between. CDR1 is SGHRS and CDR2 is YFSETQ in the germline V gene.

J is TRBJ2-7 and V is TRBV11-2; 14 bases fit TRBD2. V shed 6 bases, J shed 7 bases, and the junction held 5 bases outside the gene matches. There are 14 residues in the CDR3. CDR1 is SGHAT, CDR2 FQNNGV, per germline. CDR3 residues: CASSPGLAGVEQYF. CDR3 sequence (DNA): TGTGCCAGCAGTCCGGGACTAGCGGGAGTTGAGCAGTACTTC.

This clone came up a few times. V gene TRBV6-1 combines with J gene TRBJ2-7; 7 bases map to TRBD1. The CDR3 consists of 13 residues. Germline trimming cut 6 bases from V and 3 bases from J; bases unmatched to any gene: 5. Germline CDR1 and CDR2: MNHNS and SASEGT. CDR3 region: CASRPGTVYEQYF. Here the CDR3 DNA reads TGTGCCAGCAGGCCAGGGACAGTCTACGAGCAGTACTTC.

The V gene is TRBV6-5, the J gene TRBJ2-2; a possible D gene is TRBD1 (5 bases). The CDR3 runs 16 residues. CDR1 and CDR2 from the germline V gene are MNHEY and SVGAGI. The ends were cut back, 0 bases at V and 1 base at J, with 9 bases in the middle. For the CDR3, the DNA is TGTGCCAGCAGTTACTCGAGTCAGGGGAACACCGGGGAGCTGTTTTTT. It is translated as CASSYSSQGNTGELFF.

This chain connects TRBV4-3 to TRBJ2-1, with a possible D match to TRBD2 (7 bases). The germline V gene has CDR1 LGHNA and CDR2 YSLEER. Trimming left V 6 bases short and J 0 bases short, with 12 bases between. The CDR3 extends over 15 amino acids. The CDR3 loop reads CASSRRGGSYNEQFF. CDR3 nucleotides: TGCGCCAGCAGTCGAAGGGGGGGCTCCTACAATGAGCAGTTCTTC.

CDR3 sequence reads: CAWSRGLSIETQYF. In DNA form, the CDR3 reads TGTGCCTGGAGCAGGGGGTTAAGTATTGAGACCCAGTACTTC. This chain links TRBV30 with TRBJ2-5, with 7 bases identical to TRBD1. The CDR3 extends over 14 amino acids. The V gene's germline CDR1 is GTSNPN and CDR2 SVGIG (reference sequence). The trim removed 3 bases at V and 5 bases at J, leaving 9 bases unmatched.

CDR3 protein: CASSLGRGDGYTF. Here the CDR3 DNA reads TGTGCCAGCAGTTTGGGCAGGGGAGATGGCTACACCTTC. The chain combines TRBV27 with TRBJ1-2; possibly TRBD1 for D (6 bases). Germline V gene data show CDR1 as MNHEY and CDR2 as SMNVEV (reference sequence). The V end was cut by 3 bases, the J end by 6 bases, with 11 bases between. The CDR3 sequence is 13 residues long.

This chain links TRBV7-2 with TRBJ1-3, with no clear D. Germline V gene data show CDR1 as SGHTA and CDR2 as FQGNSA. This CDR3 spans 13 amino acids. V was pared by 5 bases and J by 4 bases, with 9 bases between. Here the CDR3 DNA reads TGTGCCAGCAGCCCTAAATCGGGAAACACCATATATTTT. It codes for CASSPKSGNTIYF.

The CDR3 DNA sequence: TGTGCCAGCAGTTTTGGCCGGGGAAACATTCAGTACTTC. Protein sequence: CASSFGRGNIQYF. This chain links TRBV28 with TRBJ2-4; D is perhaps TRBD2 (5 bases). V was shortened by 3 bases and J by 6 bases, with 9 bases between the two germline ends. Per the germline V gene, CDR1 is MDHEN and CDR2 is SYDVKM. This CDR3 is 13 amino acids long.

The chain joins TRBV30 to TRBJ2-7; 11 positions match TRBD1. The CDR3 runs 13 residues. V shed 8 bases and J 6 bases; nucleotides not matched to a gene: 9. Germline-derived CDR1 and CDR2 are GTSNPN and SVGIG (reference sequence). The CDR3, as DNA: TGTGCCCTGGGACAGGGGGTAAGGGGCGAGCAGTACTTC. Residues: CALGQGVRGEQYF.

The chain recombines TRBV6-5 with TRBJ1-1; a possible D gene is TRBD1 (5 bases). V shed 0 bases and J shed 3 bases, with 14 bases lying between them. CDR1 is MNHEY, CDR2 SVGAGI, per germline. The CDR3 contains 16 residues. The CDR3 reads CASSYSISRGYTEAFF. The CDR3, as DNA: TGTGCCAGCAGTTACTCTATTTCACGGGGGTACACTGAAGCTTTCTTT.

The chain couples TRBV28 to TRBJ1-1; D might be TRBD1 (6 bases). V gave up 6 bases and J gave up 0 bases, with 11 bases separating them. Per the germline V gene, CDR1 is MDHEN and CDR2 is SYDVKM. The CDR3 is made up of 14 amino acids. CDR3 residues: CASSDRHMNTEAFF. The CDR3 bases are TGTGCCAGCAGCGACAGGCACATGAACACTGAAGCTTTCTTT. Together with reference TRBV28 and TRBJ1-1, the CDR3 gives the full variable domain: DVKVTQSSRYLVKRTGEKVFLECVQDMDHENMFWYRQDPGLGLRLIYFSYDVKMKEKGDIPEGYSVSREKKERFSLILESASTNQTSMYLCASSDRHMNTEAFFGQGTRLTVV.

This sequence joins TRBV9 and TRBJ2-3; a possible D gene is TRBD2 (7 bases). Trimming took off 6 bases at V and 2 bases at J, with 19 bases between the two ends. CDR3 length: 16 residues. CDR1 SGDLS and CDR2 YYNGEE come from the germline V gene. CDR3 sequence: CASTLPEGGNTDTQYF. CDR3 DNA: TGTGCCAGCACTCTACCTGAGGGGGGGAACACAGATACGCAGTATTTT.

This clone has just one count. V gene TRBV7-6 combines with J gene TRBJ2-1; D gene ambiguous. The V gene's germline CDR1 is SGHVS and CDR2 FNYEAQ. V lost 5 bases to trimming and J lost 10 bases, with 18 bases between them. The CDR3 length is 14 residues. The DNA of the CDR3 is TGTGCCAGCAGCCCATTGCCCCCCCCTGAGGAGCAGTTCTTC. Protein: CASSPLPPPEEQFF.